Shown below are 3 T cell receptor beta chains from a single sample sequenced in a study of blood T cell repertoires in COVID-19. TCRdb keeps only in-frame clones here, not all; method: immunoSEQ multiplex PCR. The sample lists 95,000 to 150,000 clones, about four fifths occurring once. Sequenced: peripheral blood. These receptors originate from a woman aged 70 to 79 with acute or convalescent COVID-19.

V gene TRBV5-1 combines with J gene TRBJ2-3; 8 bases map to TRBD1. There are 13 residues in the CDR3. Germline V CDR1 and CDR2: SGHRS, YFSETQ. V shed 6 bases, J shed 1 base, and the junction held 1 base outside the gene matches. The CDR3 nucleotides read TGCGCCAGCAAGACAGGGGGCACAGATACGCAGTATTTT. This translates into CASKTGGTDTQYF. The whole variable domain, filled in from reference TRBV5-1 and TRBJ2-3, reads KAGVTQTPRYLIKTRGQQVTLSCSPISGHRSVSWYQQTPGQGLQFLFEYFSETQRNKGNFPGRFSGRQFSNSRSEMNVSTLELGDSALYLCASKTGGTDTQYFGPGTRLTVL.

The V gene is TRBV9, the J gene TRBJ2-3, with D possibly being TRBD2 (6 bases). CDR1 is SGDLS and CDR2 is YYNGEE in the germline V gene. Trimming took 0 bases from V and 0 from J, leaving 11 bases between them. CDR3 length: 16 amino acids. CDR3 DNA: TGTGCCAGCAGCGTAGTCGGAGGGCTCAGCACAGATACGCAGTATTTT. It yields the protein CASSVVGGLSTDTQYF.

V usage is TRBV2 and J usage is TRBJ2-3, with TRBD2 matching 8 bases. Trimming at V came to 6 bases and at J to 4 bases, leaving 0 bases not matched to a gene. The CDR3 is 12 amino acids. The V gene's germline CDR1 is SNHLY and CDR2 FYNNEI. In DNA form, the CDR3 reads TGTGCCAGCAGCGGGGGGGCAGATACGCAGTATTTT. It translates to CASSGGADTQYF.